This passage covers 30 T cell receptor beta chains from one sample sequenced in a study of blood T cell repertoires in COVID-19. Produced via immunoSEQ multiplex PCR; TCRdb's table is partial and in-frame only. Here the sample spans about 180,000 clones, around 89% being singletons. The specimen sequenced was peripheral blood. The receptors here all came from a young man who had recovered from COVID-19.

The chain recombines TRBV7-9 with TRBJ2-3; D not certain. The V end lost 8 bases, the J end lost 4 bases, and 13 bases lay between the germline ends. The CDR3 consists of 13 residues. Germline CDR1 reads SEHNR; CDR2 reads FQNEAQ (reference sequence). CDR3 DNA sequence: TGTGCCAGCCAGGTCACGATACCAGATACGCAGTATTTT. The encoded protein is CASQVTIPDTQYF.

The chain uses TRBV27 and TRBJ2-7, with 9 bases that match TRBD1. Germline V gene data show CDR1 as MNHEY and CDR2 as SMNVEV (reference sequence). Germline trimming cut 8 bases from V and 2 bases from J; bases unmatched to any gene: 7. The CDR3 spans 14 residues. DNA of the CDR3: TGTGCCAGCTCCAGGGACAGGGAGACCTACGAGCAGTACTTC. Its protein is CASSRDRETYEQYF.

The chain employs TRBV24-1 and TRBJ2-2; D unclear. Germline V gene data show CDR1 as KGHDR and CDR2 as SFDVKD. Deletions cut 2 bases from V and 4 bases from J, with 7 bases between. The CDR3 is 14 residues long. CDR3 nucleotide sequence: TGTGCCACCAGTGATTACCTGGCCACCGGGGAGCTGTTTTTT. This encodes CATSDYLATGELFF.

The chain carries TRBV20-1 and TRBJ1-2, with D tentatively TRBD1 (5 bases). This CDR3 has 10 amino acids. V was cut by 7 bases and J by 6 bases, with 9 bases left in between. Germline V gene lookup returns CDR1 DFQATT and CDR2 SNEGSKA (reference sequence). This chain's CDR3 is CSVSGDGYTF. CDR3 nucleotides: TGCAGTGTTTCGGGGGATGGCTACACCTTC.

This clone was detected only once. The V gene is TRBV12-3 or TRBV12-4, the J gene TRBJ2-4, with a weak D call TRBD1 (5 bases). V lost 0 bases, J lost 6 bases, and 6 bases lay in between. This CDR3 comprises 13 residues. DNA of the CDR3: TGTGCCAGCAGTTTAGCAGGGGTAAACATTCAGTACTTC. Amino acid sequence: CASSLAGVNIQYF.

The chain couples TRBV10-3 to TRBJ2-5, with D perhaps matching TRBD1 (6 bases). The germline CDR1 and CDR2 sequences are ENHRY and SYGVKD. The CDR3 length is 14 residues. Trimming stripped 0 bases from V and 2 bases from J, with 7 bases between. This chain's CDR3 is CAISESRGQETQYF. CDR3 in DNA: TGTGCCATCAGTGAGTCAAGGGGGCAAGAGACCCAGTACTTC.

V gene TRBV9 combines with J gene TRBJ1-2; 7 bases are shared with TRBD1. The CDR3 is 15 residues long. CDR1 and CDR2 (germline): SGDLS, YYNGEE. Trimming took 4 bases from V and 3 from J; bases not matched to a gene: 9. The CDR3: CASSFRGGLDYGYTF. CDR3 DNA sequence: TGTGCCAGCAGCTTCCGAGGGGGCCTCGACTATGGCTACACCTTC.

J is TRBJ1-5 and V is TRBV6-5; tentatively, D is TRBD1 (6 bases). This CDR3 is built from 14 residues. Germline CDR1 MNHEY, CDR2 SVGAGI. V was trimmed by 10 bases and J by 0 bases, leaving 13 bases between them. CDR3 protein: CAISTGYSNQPQHF. CDR3 sequence (DNA): TGTGCCATCTCGACAGGTTATAGCAATCAGCCCCAGCATTTT.

The V and J genes are TRBV27 and TRBJ1-1, with TRBD1 matching over 10 bases. J gave up 2 bases and V 2 bases, and 8 bases lay outside the gene matches. Germline loops: CDR1 MNHEY, CDR2 SMNVEV (reference sequence). CDR3 size: 17 residues. CDR3 amino acids: CASSLLETGGRNTEAFF. The CDR3 coding sequence is TGTGCCAGCAGTTTACTGGAGACAGGGGGCAGAAACACTGAAGCTTTCTTT.

The genes are TRBV6-2 or TRBV6-3 and TRBJ2-3; D is unresolved. V was clipped by 5 bases and J by 0 bases, with 18 bases between them. Germline V lookup: CDR1 MNHEY, CDR2 SVGEGT. CDR3 length equals 17 residues. The CDR3 loop is CASSPRSGHISTDTQYF. CDR3 bases: TGTGCCAGCAGTCCCCGATCAGGTCATATTAGCACAGATACGCAGTATTTT.

The J gene is TRBJ2-7, the V gene TRBV19; perhaps TRBD1 as D (6 bases). V lost 2 bases and J 2 bases, leaving 13 bases between the germline ends. The CDR3 runs to 15 residues. Germline values: CDR1 LNHDA, CDR2 SQIVND (reference sequence). Written as DNA, the CDR3 is TGTGCCAGTAGTATACAGGGGTTCTCCACCTACGAGCAGTACTTC. Translating gives CASSIQGFSTYEQYF.

The chain recombines TRBV28 with TRBJ1-2; 8 nucleotides align to TRBD1. This CDR3 is 15 amino acids long. Germline CDR1 is MDHEN and CDR2 is SYDVKM. V lost 7 bases to trimming and J lost 7 bases; unmatched junction nucleotides: 14. The CDR3 DNA reads as TGTGCCAGCACCACAAATGGTCAGGGGGCGGGTGGCTACACCTTC. Translation: CASTTNGQGAGGYTF.

This sequence joins TRBV18 and TRBJ2-6, with D maybe TRBD1 (6 bases). This CDR3 comprises 18 residues. V was clipped by 5 bases and J by 5 bases, with 22 bases between them. The germline gives CDR1 KGHSH, CDR2 LQKENI. The CDR3 loop is CASSDERDIYKRANVLTF. The CDR3, as DNA: TGTGCCAGCTCAGATGAGAGGGACATTTACAAACGGGCCAACGTCCTGACTTTC.

This chain uses TRBV28 with TRBJ1-2, with 9 bases fitting TRBD1. The V and J ends lost 5 bases and 4 bases, in that order; junction bases with no gene match: 5. CDR1 is MDHEN and CDR2 is SYDVKM in the germline V gene. The CDR3 runs 14 residues. CDR3 nucleotide sequence: TGTGCCAGCAGTCTGGGACAGGGAGGCTATGGCTACACCTTC. Translating gives CASSLGQGGYGYTF.

V and J are TRBV6-2 or TRBV6-3 and TRBJ1-5, with a tentative D call TRBD1 (5 bases). The CDR3 contains 13 residues. Germline V lookup: CDR1 MNHEY, CDR2 SVGEGT. Trimming removed 6 bases from V and 7 bases from J, with 13 bases in between. The CDR3 here is CASSGTGPQPQHF. The CDR3 DNA sequence: TGTGCCAGCAGCGGCACAGGTCCCCAGCCCCAGCATTTT.

This rearrangement joins TRBV9 to TRBJ2-7; TRBD2 matches at 12 bases. Germline trimming cut 4 bases from V and 4 bases from J; bases unmatched to any gene: 3. Germline loops: CDR1 SGDLS, CDR2 YYNGEE. The CDR3 consists of 14 residues. In DNA form, the CDR3 reads TGTGCCAGCAGCCGGACTAGCGGGATTTACGAGCAGTACTTC. Translating gives CASSRTSGIYEQYF. The whole variable domain, filled in from reference TRBV9 and TRBJ2-7, reads DSGVTQTPKHLITATGQRVTLRCSPRSGDLSVYWYQQSLDQGLQFLIQYYNGEERAKGNILERFSAQQFPDLHSELNLSSLELGDSALYFCASSRTSGIYEQYFGPGTRLTVT.

The chain recombines TRBV5-1 with TRBJ1-4; 7 positions match TRBD1. The V segment lost 4 bases and the J segment 6 bases; nucleotides outside the gene matches: 3. The germline CDR1 and CDR2 sequences are SGHRS and YFSETQ. The CDR3 totals 13 residues. The CDR3 here is CASSAGQYEKLFF. The CDR3 coding sequence is TGCGCCAGCAGCGCGGGACAGTATGAAAAACTGTTTTTT.

The CDR3 sequence: CASSFPGVGEQYF. The CDR3 DNA reads as TGTGCCAGCAGCTTTCCAGGGGTGGGTGAGCAGTACTTC. The chain links TRBV7-9 to TRBJ2-7; tentative D call: TRBD1 (6 bases). From germline, CDR1 is SEHNR and CDR2 FQNEAQ (reference sequence). This CDR3 comprises 13 residues. Trimming pared 3 bases from V and 7 bases from J, leaving 13 bases between.

This rearrangement joins TRBV10-1 to TRBJ2-1, with 12 nucleotides matching TRBD2. CDR3 length: 16 residues. Losses at the gene ends were 3 bases for V and 7 bases for J; bases not matched to a gene: 7. Germline values: CDR1 WNHNN, CDR2 SYGVQD (reference sequence). This CDR3 is CASSDGLAGRINEQFF. The DNA of the CDR3 is TGCGCCAGCAGTGACGGACTAGCGGGAAGGATTAATGAGCAGTTCTTC.

The CDR3 region has the DNA TGTGCCAGCAGCTCCATACTAGCGGGAACTAACAATGAGCAGTTCTTC. This codes for CASSSILAGTNNEQFF. The chain employs TRBV7-8 and TRBJ2-1; 10 nucleotides match TRBD2. This CDR3 contains 16 residues. Trimming at V came to 4 bases and at J to 5 bases, leaving 8 bases not matched to a gene. Germline assignment: CDR1 SGHVS and CDR2 FQNEAQ. Complete variable domain (other parts from reference TRBV7-8 and TRBJ2-1): GAGVSQSPRYKVAKRGQDVALRCDPISGHVSLFWYQQALGQGPEFLTYFQNEAQLDKSGLPSDRFFAERPEGSVSTLKIQRTQQEDSAVYLCASSSILAGTNNEQFFGPGTRLTVL.

The rearrangement uses TRBV7-8 and TRBJ2-5; D perhaps matches TRBD1 (6 bases). Trimming cost V 8 bases and J 2 bases, with 15 bases left between them. CDR3 size: 14 residues. Germline CDR1 reads SGHVS; CDR2 reads FQNEAQ. CDR3 bases: TGTGCCAGCGGCACGGACAGCACGCAAGAGACCCAGTACTTC. It is translated as CASGTDSTQETQYF.

This chain joins TRBV9 and TRBJ2-5; tentatively, D is TRBD1 (5 bases). There are 15 residues in the CDR3. V gave up 0 bases and J gave up 5 bases, with 14 bases separating them. Germline V gives CDR1 SGDLS, CDR2 YYNGEE. Here the CDR3 DNA reads TGTGCCAGCAGCGTAGGGTCGACAGCCCCCGAGACCCAGTACTTC. It specifies CASSVGSTAPETQYF.

The chain has TRBV4-2 and TRBJ2-1; possible D gene TRBD2, 6 bases. Germline CDR1 LGHNA, CDR2 YNFKEQ. CDR3 length equals 15 residues. Trimming pared 1 base from V and 4 bases from J, leaving 11 bases between. CDR3 sequence (DNA): TGTGCCAGCAGCCAAGGTGGGGGGAGGTACAATGAGCAGTTCTTC. This codes for CASSQGGGRYNEQFF.

This clone was detected only once. The rearrangement joins TRBV5-1 to TRBJ1-1; TRBD1 agrees at 7 bases. Germline V lookup: CDR1 SGHRS, CDR2 YFSETQ. The CDR3 sequence is 14 residues long. V shed 4 bases, J shed 1 base, and the junction held 4 bases outside the gene matches. The CDR3 region is CASSLGTANTEAFF. CDR3 nucleotide sequence: TGCGCCAGCAGCCTTGGGACAGCGAACACTGAAGCTTTCTTT.

V and J are TRBV6-5 and TRBJ2-7, with D perhaps TRBD1 (6 bases). The ends were cut back, 8 bases at V and 2 bases at J, with 7 bases in the middle. This CDR3 contains 11 residues. Germline V gives CDR1 MNHEY, CDR2 SVGAGI. The CDR3 here is CASGTTYEQYF. As DNA, the CDR3 is TGTGCCAGCGGGACAACCTACGAGCAGTACTTC.

The chain has TRBV11-3 and TRBJ2-1; possible D gene TRBD2, 6 bases. This CDR3 is 13 amino acids long. The germline V gene encodes CDR1 SGHNT and CDR2 YENEEA. V gave up 5 bases and J gave up 10 bases, with 15 bases separating them. CDR3 sequence reads: CASSLRGGLEQFF. The CDR3 coding sequence is TGTGCCAGCAGCCTCCGCGGAGGACTAGAGCAGTTCTTC.

The chain couples TRBV7-8 to TRBJ2-7; 7 bases match TRBD2. CDR1 SGHVS and CDR2 FQNEAQ come from the germline V gene. The CDR3 extends over 15 amino acids. V was clipped by 5 bases and J by 2 bases; unmatched bases: 9. The CDR3 spells CASSVRGRDPYEQYF. CDR3 nucleotide sequence: TGTGCCAGCAGCGTACGGGGGAGGGATCCCTACGAGCAGTACTTC. Together with reference TRBV7-8 and TRBJ2-7, the CDR3 gives the full variable domain: GAGVSQSPRYKVAKRGQDVALRCDPISGHVSLFWYQQALGQGPEFLTYFQNEAQLDKSGLPSDRFFAERPEGSVSTLKIQRTQQEDSAVYLCASSVRGRDPYEQYFGPGTRLTVT.

V usage is TRBV6-5 and J usage is TRBJ1-1, with no clear D. The V end was cut by 5 bases, the J end by 1 base, with 11 bases between. Germline lookup yields CDR1 MNHEY and CDR2 SVGAGI. This CDR3 contains 14 residues. The chain's CDR3 is CASSPVTGNTEAFF. CDR3 DNA sequence: TGTGCCAGCAGTCCGGTGACGGGGAACACTGAAGCTTTCTTT.

The chain couples TRBV4-1 to TRBJ2-2; 10 nucleotides align to TRBD2. Germline CDR1 reads MGHRA; CDR2 reads YSYEKL. This CDR3 has 19 amino acids. Germline trimming cut 0 bases from V and 4 bases from J; bases unmatched to any gene: 11. The CDR3 loop reads CASSQDPGASGGGTGELFF. CDR3 DNA sequence: TGCGCCAGCAGCCAAGATCCAGGGGCAAGCGGGGGGGGCACCGGGGAGCTGTTTTTT.

This sequence joins TRBV2 and TRBJ1-4; D not certain. The CDR3 extends over 14 amino acids. Germline values: CDR1 SNHLY, CDR2 FYNNEI. Between the trimmed V and J ends, which lost 6 bases and 7 bases, there was a span of 15 bases. CDR3 protein: CASRGRRVVEKLFF. The DNA of the CDR3 is TGTGCCAGCAGGGGGAGGCGGGTAGTTGAAAAACTGTTTTTT.